The 32 T cell receptor beta chains below come from one sample, sequenced in a study of blood T cell repertoires in COVID-19. Here immunoSEQ multiplex PCR was the method, and the copy in TCRdb shows in-frame clones only, minus some. The sample records approximately 400,000 clones, 81% being singletons. Sequenced material: peripheral blood. The receptors were gathered from a human donor with acute or convalescent COVID-19. The donor label of this sample is uncertain.

This clone has only a few counts. This chain joins TRBV10-1 and TRBJ2-7; 14 nucleotides match TRBD2. CDR1 is WNHNN and CDR2 is SYGVQD in the germline V gene (reference sequence). The CDR3 spans 16 residues. Trimming took 2 bases from V and 6 from J; bases not matched to a gene: 6. The CDR3 protein is CASSEIMGLAGVEQYF. As DNA, the CDR3 is TGCGCCAGCAGTGAGATAATGGGACTAGCGGGAGTCGAGCAGTACTTC.

The gene calls are TRBV7-9 and TRBJ1-6; D is undetermined. The CDR3 totals 14 residues. V was trimmed by 5 bases and J by 14 bases, leaving 19 bases between them. From germline, CDR1 is SEHNR and CDR2 FQNEAQ (reference sequence). The DNA for the CDR3 is TGTGCCAGCAGCAACCCAGGTGGAGGTGAGACCCTCCACTTT. It translates to CASSNPGGGETLHF.

As concerns this clone: The sample holds other DNA sequences that translate to the same CDR3. The chain employs TRBV6-5 and TRBJ2-7; no clear D. Germline V gene data show CDR1 as MNHEY and CDR2 as SVGAGI. The V and J ends lost 5 bases and 3 bases respectively, with 8 bases between them. CDR3 length equals 12 residues. The chain's CDR3 is CASSPGNYEQYF. In nucleotides, the CDR3 is TGTGCCAGCAGTCCAGGCAACTACGAGCAGTACTTC.

The chain employs TRBV2 and TRBJ2-1, with 7 bases that match TRBD2. This CDR3 is built from 15 residues. From germline, CDR1 is SNHLY and CDR2 FYNNEI. Trimming cost V 5 bases and J 7 bases; bases outside gene matches: 11. The DNA for the CDR3 is TGTGCCAGCAGTTCCGGGAGGAAGCAAAGAAATGAGCAGTTCTTC. It is translated as CASSSGRKQRNEQFF.

This chain uses TRBV7-9 with TRBJ1-4; TRBD1 aligns across 9 bases. CDR3 length: 15 residues. Germline values: CDR1 SEHNR, CDR2 FQNEAQ (reference sequence). Trimming cost V 5 bases and J 4 bases; bases outside gene matches: 5. CDR3 coding DNA: TGTGCCAGCAGCCGGGGACAGGGCGATAATGAAAAACTGTTTTTT. It is translated as CASSRGQGDNEKLFF.

This chain links TRBV5-4 with TRBJ1-2, with a tentative D call TRBD1 (6 bases). The CDR3 runs 14 residues. The V and J ends lost 4 bases and 4 bases respectively, with 14 bases between them. Per germline, CDR1 SGHNT and CDR2 YYREEE (reference sequence). CDR3 region: CASSPPGTPYGYTF. For the CDR3, the DNA is TGTGCCAGCAGCCCCCCCGGGACACCCTATGGCTACACCTTC.

This chain uses TRBV3-1 (or the pseudogene TRBV3-2) with TRBJ2-7; D possibly corresponds to TRBD1 (6 bases). V lost 0 bases to trimming and J lost 4 bases, with 19 bases between them. This CDR3 region has 17 residues. CDR1 and CDR2 from the germline V gene are LGHDT and YNNKEL (reference sequence). The DNA for the CDR3 is TGTGCCAGCAGCCAAGATATGAGGGGGACCGCGCTGTACGAGCAGTACTTC. Translated: CASSQDMRGTALYEQYF.

The chain joins TRBV30 to TRBJ1-2; 9 bases line up with TRBD1. CDR1 and CDR2 from the germline V gene are GTSNPN and SVGIG (reference sequence). The CDR3 runs 12 residues. CDR3 in DNA: TGTGCGGCGGGGACAGGGCTCTATGGCTACACCTTC. Amino acids: CAAGTGLYGYTF. Based on the CDR3 plus reference TRBV30 and TRBJ1-2, the full variable domain is SQTIHQWPATLVQPVGSPLSLECTVEGTSNPNLYWYRQAAGRGLQLLFYSVGIGQISSEVPQNLSASRPQDRQFILSSKKLLLSDSGFYLCAAGTGLYGYTFGSGTRLTVV.

A few counts support this clone. The V and J genes are TRBV19 and TRBJ2-1; TRBD2 matches 13 bases. J lost 5 bases, V lost 3 bases, and 1 base had no gene match. Germline CDR1 and CDR2: LNHDA and SQIVND (reference sequence). The CDR3 loop spans 15 amino acids. CDR3 region: CASSMTSGGHNEQFF. CDR3 coding DNA: TGTGCCAGTAGTATGACTAGCGGGGGGCACAATGAGCAGTTCTTC.

This sequence joins TRBV7-8 and TRBJ1-4; D is possibly TRBD1 (6 bases). Germline loops: CDR1 SGHVS, CDR2 FQNEAQ. The germline V and J ends were trimmed by 8 bases and 7 bases, with 14 bases remaining between them. There are 13 residues in the CDR3. The CDR3 loop is CASSSDRAEKLFF. In nucleotides, the CDR3 is TGTGCCAGCTCCTCGGACAGAGCTGAAAAACTGTTTTTT.

The rearrangement links TRBV6-5 to TRBJ1-2; 9 nucleotides line up with TRBD1. The V gene end was trimmed by 6 bases and the J gene end by 4 bases; junction bases not matched to a gene: 6. Germline CDR1 MNHEY, CDR2 SVGAGI. The CDR3 loop spans 14 amino acids. CDR3 bases: TGTGCCAGCAGGCTGGGACAGGGAATCTATGGCTACACCTTC. This encodes CASRLGQGIYGYTF.

This clone occurred a few times. The chain couples TRBV7-8 to TRBJ2-2, with TRBD1 identical over 9 bases. This CDR3 is built from 14 residues. Per germline, CDR1 SGHVS and CDR2 FQNEAQ. Trimming at V came to 5 bases and at J to 7 bases, leaving 5 bases not matched to a gene. This CDR3 is CASSRTGVSGELFF. DNA of the CDR3: TGTGCCAGCAGCAGGACAGGGGTGAGCGGGGAGCTGTTTTTT.

DNA for the CDR3: TGTGCCAGCAAGGCAGGGGGCCCCTATGGCTACACCTTC. Translating it yields CASKAGGPYGYTF. This sequence joins TRBV6-5 and TRBJ1-2; 8 nucleotides agree with TRBD1. Germline V CDR1 and CDR2: MNHEY, SVGAGI. The CDR3 loop spans 13 amino acids. V lost 7 bases, J lost 4 bases, and 5 bases stayed unmatched.

The V call is TRBV5-1, the J call TRBJ1-3; D unclear. The CDR3 extends over 12 amino acids. CDR1 and CDR2 from the germline V gene are SGHRS and YFSETQ. V lost 5 bases and J lost 2, with 5 bases in between. In nucleotides, the CDR3 is TGCGCCAGCAGATCCGCTGGAAACACCATATATTTT. Translated, it gives CASRSAGNTIYF.

The CDR3 loop reads CASTPGGRQPLHF. CDR3 in DNA: TGTGCCAGCACCCCGGGAGGGAGACAACCCCTCCACTTT. The chain links TRBV6-5 to TRBJ1-6, with D uncertain. Germline V gene lookup returns CDR1 MNHEY and CDR2 SVGAGI. The CDR3 is made up of 13 amino acids. Trimming left V 7 bases short and J 12 bases short, with 16 bases between.

The chain has TRBV27 and TRBJ2-3; TRBD2 aligns across 7 bases. CDR1 MNHEY and CDR2 SMNVEV come from the germline V gene (reference sequence). This CDR3 has 13 residues. The V gene end was trimmed by 6 bases and the J gene end by 9 bases; junction bases not matched to a gene: 9. Here the CDR3 DNA reads TGTGCCAGCAGGGCTAGCGGCGCGGCGACGCAGTATTTT. Protein sequence: CASRASGAATQYF.

The chain links TRBV7-9 to TRBJ2-7, with a weak D call TRBD1 (6 bases). There are 13 residues in the CDR3. Germline V gene sequence: CDR1 SEHNR, CDR2 FQNEAQ (reference sequence). Trimming removed 4 bases from V and 2 bases from J, with 9 bases in between. CDR3 sequence reads: CASSSTGTYEQYF. The CDR3, as DNA: TGTGCCAGCAGCTCTACAGGGACCTACGAGCAGTACTTC.

J is TRBJ1-3 and V is TRBV7-8, with D perhaps TRBD1 (5 bases). This CDR3 contains 15 residues. Trimming took off 2 bases at V and 1 base at J, with 9 bases between the two ends. Germline V lookup: CDR1 SGHVS, CDR2 FQNEAQ. The CDR3 DNA reads as TGTGCCAGCAGCTTAATCCCAGGGTCTGGAAACACCATATATTTT. This encodes CASSLIPGSGNTIYF. The full variable domain, with the rest looked up from reference TRBV7-8 and TRBJ1-3, is GAGVSQSPRYKVAKRGQDVALRCDPISGHVSLFWYQQALGQGPEFLTYFQNEAQLDKSGLPSDRFFAERPEGSVSTLKIQRTQQEDSAVYLCASSLIPGSGNTIYFGEGSWLTVV.

The chain joins TRBV25-1 to TRBJ1-1; 8 nucleotides line up with TRBD1. V dropped 4 bases and J dropped 0; count of bases not matched to a gene: 13. The CDR3 has 18 residues. Germline V CDR1 and CDR2: MGHDK, SYGVNS. The CDR3 nucleotides are TGTGCCAGCAGTGTACTGACAGGGGCGTTCGGGGTGAACACTGAAGCTTTCTTT. It yields the protein CASSVLTGAFGVNTEAFF.

This chain connects TRBV7-2 to TRBJ1-1; possible D gene TRBD1, 6 bases. Germline CDR1 reads SGHTA; CDR2 reads FQGNSA. CDR3 length equals 15 residues. The V and J ends lost 3 bases and 1 base respectively, with 12 bases between them. CDR3 sequence: CASSFGGAKNTEAFF. CDR3 DNA sequence: TGTGCCAGCAGCTTCGGGGGGGCGAAGAACACTGAAGCTTTCTTT.

The genes are TRBV18 and TRBJ1-2; no clear D gene. Germline V gene sequence: CDR1 KGHSH, CDR2 LQKENI. The CDR3 runs 15 residues. V lost 0 bases, J lost 8 bases, and 16 bases lay in between. This CDR3 reads CASSPPKGASGGYTF. The CDR3 bases are TGTGCCAGCTCACCACCTAAGGGTGCGTCGGGGGGCTACACCTTC.

This clone was found a few times. The chain is built from TRBV2 and TRBJ1-1; D may be TRBD1 (5 bases). CDR1 and CDR2 (germline): SNHLY, FYNNEI. The V and J ends lost 4 bases and 0 bases respectively, with 9 bases between them. The CDR3 extends over 14 amino acids. This CDR3 reads CASSVGVLNTEAFF. The CDR3 nucleotides are TGTGCCAGCAGTGTAGGGGTATTGAACACTGAAGCTTTCTTT.

The chain uses TRBV5-1 and TRBJ2-1; perhaps TRBD2 as D (5 bases). CDR3 size: 12 residues. Germline V gives CDR1 SGHRS, CDR2 YFSETQ. The V and J ends lost 2 bases and 7 bases respectively, with 7 bases between them. CDR3 DNA sequence: TGCGCCAGCAGCTTCGAGGGTAATGAGCAGTTCTTC. It encodes CASSFEGNEQFF.

The V call is TRBV3-1 (or the pseudogene TRBV3-2), the J call TRBJ1-6, with D perhaps matching TRBD1 (5 bases). Germline V gene sequence: CDR1 LGHDT, CDR2 YNNKEL (reference sequence). The CDR3 contains 16 residues. V lost 6 bases and J lost 6, with 18 bases in between. As DNA, the CDR3 is TGTGCCAGCAGGCTAACGGGGGGGGGTCGTAATTCACCCCTCCACTTT. It translates to CASRLTGGGRNSPLHF.

This clone has just a few counts. V usage is TRBV5-1 and J usage is TRBJ2-1; 7 positions agree with TRBD1. Germline V gene sequence: CDR1 SGHRS, CDR2 YFSETQ. Unmatched junction bases numbered 5, after V lost 1 base and J lost 4 bases. The CDR3 runs 15 residues. The CDR3 region is CASSLSRTGYNEQFF. The CDR3 coding sequence is TGCGCCAGCAGCTTGTCTCGGACAGGTTACAATGAGCAGTTCTTC.

The CDR3 here is CSSLGTGVADTQYF. The CDR3 DNA reads as TGCAGCAGCCTCGGGACAGGGGTGGCAGATACGCAGTATTTT. The chain employs TRBV29-1 and TRBJ2-3; 10 bases agree with TRBD1. Trimming took 8 bases from V and 4 from J; bases not matched to a gene: 9. CDR3 size: 14 residues. Germline V lookup: CDR1 SQVTM, CDR2 ANQGSEA.

The chain joins TRBV28 to TRBJ1-1; 7 nucleotides match TRBD1. The CDR3 extends over 15 amino acids. V lost 2 bases, J lost 10 bases, and 13 bases stayed unmatched. Germline lookup yields CDR1 MDHEN and CDR2 SYDVKM. The CDR3 loop is CASSLRQGGLRGAFF. The CDR3 bases are TGTGCCAGCAGTTTACGACAGGGTGGCCTTAGGGGAGCTTTCTTT.

The chain combines TRBV19 with TRBJ1-2, with 7 nucleotides matching TRBD1. V dropped 8 bases and J dropped 1; count of bases not matched to a gene: 4. Per the germline V gene, CDR1 is LNHDA and CDR2 is SQIVND (reference sequence). The CDR3 is made up of 13 amino acids. The CDR3 region is CASGDRINYGYTF. CDR3 coding DNA: TGTGCCAGTGGGGACAGAATTAACTATGGCTACACCTTC.

This chain joins TRBV15 and TRBJ2-7; the D gene is possibly TRBD1 (6 bases). CDR3 length: 15 residues. Germline CDR1 LNHNV, CDR2 YYDKDF (reference sequence). V was cut by 4 bases and J by 0 bases, with 13 bases left in between. This CDR3 reads CATSKGRGSSYEQYF. CDR3 nucleotides: TGTGCCACCAGCAAGGGCAGGGGAAGCTCCTACGAGCAGTACTTC.

This sequence joins TRBV3-1 (or the pseudogene TRBV3-2) and TRBJ2-5; TRBD2 aligns across 11 bases. This CDR3 region has 17 residues. Germline CDR1 reads LGHDT; CDR2 reads YNNKEL (reference sequence). The V gene end was trimmed by 0 bases and the J gene end by 5 bases; junction bases not matched to a gene: 8. CDR3: CASSQDRASGGRETQYF. Written as DNA, the CDR3 is TGTGCCAGCAGCCAAGATCGGGCTAGCGGGGGGAGGGAGACCCAGTACTTC.

This chain joins TRBV15 and TRBJ2-7, with D perhaps TRBD2 (6 bases). V was shortened by 0 bases and J by 2 bases, with 11 bases between the two germline ends. The CDR3 sequence is 15 residues long. CDR1 is LNHNV and CDR2 is YYDKDF in the germline V gene (reference sequence). The CDR3 protein is CATSRDLGGPYEQYF. In DNA form, the CDR3 reads TGTGCCACCAGCAGAGATTTGGGGGGTCCCTACGAGCAGTACTTC.

The chain employs TRBV29-1 and TRBJ2-2; 13 positions match TRBD2. Germline V gives CDR1 SQVTM, CDR2 ANQGSEA. The CDR3 is 17 amino acids. With V trimmed by 5 bases and J by 0 bases, 6 bases remained unmatched. The CDR3 protein is CSVRLGTSGANTGELFF. CDR3 nucleotides: TGCAGCGTTCGCCTCGGGACTAGCGGGGCGAACACCGGGGAGCTGTTTTTT.